This record looks at one T cell receptor beta chain sequence and its context. As yet, its antigen is unknown. This sample is part of a study of blood T cells in healthy people across ages. Study-level results: Relative to aged donors, long-lived donors carried more naive CD4+ cells and displayed higher diversity.

Using a J-beta primer mix together with a sample-barcoded 5' primer, a second PCR was run for roughly 7 to 11 cycles. Every single cDNA molecule received a tag from a template-switch adaptor with 12 random nucleotides. TCRdb passed the 5' RACE reads through MiXCR, listing each CDR3 protein once. The top ten hold about 42% of the sample, which has 750,000 to 950,000 distinct CDR3 sequences, about 53% seen once. Total RNA extraction produced at least 5.5 micrograms (per sample) for the study. This CDR3 contains 13 residues. Per germline, CDR1 MDHEN and CDR2 SYDVKM. The rearrangement links TRBV28 to TRBJ2-4; the D is unclear. The J call could be wrong; TRBJ2-7 is a better fit for the DNA end. Sequenced material: blood. This TCR was recovered from a man older than 75 in good health. The CDR3 DNA follows: TGTGCCAGCAGTTTACATGTAGGGAACGAGCAGTACTTC. Translating it yields CASSLHVGNEQYF.